Listed below are T cell receptor beta chains from one sample, sequenced in a study of blood T cell repertoires in COVID-19. Clones were sequenced by immunoSEQ multiplex PCR, and TCRdb holds only the in-frame ones, with some missing. The sample carries over 200,000 clones, around nine tenths recorded once. The sequencing sample was made of peripheral blood. All receptors derive from a man in his sixties who had recovered from COVID-19. CDR3s include the opening cysteine and the closing phenylalanine or tryptophan. A D gene is named only where the DNA matches it firmly. Not every row has a clone size; where given, it reads once, few, many or a size class.

TRBV10-1	TRBJ1-1	NA	NA	TGCGCCAGCAGTGAGTCGGGCCAGGGTGGCACTGAAGCTTTCTTT	CASSESGQGGTEAFF
TRBV5-8	TRBJ1-4	TRBD1	NA	TGTGCCAGCAGCTTGAGGGGACAGGGGGGCGAACTGTTTTTT	CASSLRGQGGELFF
TRBV18	TRBJ2-1	TRBD2	NA	TGTGCCAGCTCAACTAGGGACTATCCCAATGAGCAGTTCTTC	CASSTRDYPNEQFF
TRBV30	TRBJ2-2	NA	NA	TGTGCCTGGAGTACCGGCGACTACACCGGGGAGCTGTTTTTT	CAWSTGDYTGELFF
TRBV27	TRBJ2-3	NA	NA	TGTGCCACCAAGGGTCAGGGGTATAACACAGATACGCAGTATTTT	CATKGQGYNTDTQYF
TRBV7-2	TRBJ1-1	NA	NA	TGTGCCAGCACCCGGGATCCGGGAACTGAAGCTTTCTTT	CASTRDPGTEAFF
TRBV30	TRBJ1-1	TRBD1	NA	TGTGCCTGGAGTGCGAAAAACGGACAGGGGATGAACACTGAAGCTTTCTTT	CAWSAKNGQGMNTEAFF
TRBV7-9	TRBJ2-1	NA	NA	TGTGCCAGCAGCTTTATTTCGGAGGGTGAGCAGTTCTTC	CASSFISEGEQFF
TRBV6-2/TRBV6-3	TRBJ1-1	NA	NA	TGTGCCAGCAGTTACCCGGACACTGAAGCTTTCTTT	CASSYPDTEAFF
TRBV20-1	TRBJ1-5	TRBD1	NA	TGCAGTGCTAGTGTAGACAGGGGAGGTCAGCCCCAGCATTTT	CSASVDRGGQPQHF
TRBV6-1	TRBJ1-5	NA	once	TGTGCCAGCAGTGAAGGCAGGGCAGGTCGAAATCAGCCCCAGCATTTT	CASSEGRAGRNQPQHF
TRBV27	TRBJ2-6	NA	NA	TGTGCCAGCAGTTTATTAACAGTTGGGGCCAACGTCCTGACTTTC	CASSLLTVGANVLTF
TRBV28	TRBJ1-1	NA	NA	TGTGCCAGCAGGGGGAGACTAGGGACTTCCCCGGGGGCTGAAGCTTTCTTT	CASRGRLGTSPGAEAFF
TRBV11-2	TRBJ2-1	NA	few	TGTGCCAGCAGAGGGGGAGCACGAAATAATGAGCAGTTCTTC	CASRGGARNNEQFF
TRBV30	TRBJ1-1	TRBD1	NA	TGTGCCTGGAGGGGACAGCGGAACACTGAAGCTTTCTTT	CAWRGQRNTEAFF